Below are 10 T cell receptor beta chains sequenced from a single sample in a study of OX40 agonist ivuxolimab in advanced cancers. The repertoire was sequenced with immunoSEQ multiplex PCR; TCRdb's copy has only in-frame clones and lacks some. The data show around 68,000 clones, roughly 91% seen once. Source: CD4+ or CD8+ T cells sorted from blood, taken in a trial of the OX40 agonist ivuxolimab. These receptors were taken from an adult with an advanced solid tumor such as melanoma, head and neck, liver or kidney cancer.

The chain joins TRBV5-5 to TRBJ1-6; no firm D call. The CDR3 is 16 residues long. Germline CDR1 SGHKS, CDR2 YYEKEE (reference sequence). Trimming cost V 0 bases and J 7 bases, with 14 bases left between them. The DNA for the CDR3 is TGTGCCAGCAGCTTGGGACGAGGGCTTGGGAATTCACCCCTCCACTTT. It specifies CASSLGRGLGNSPLHF.

This clone occurred a few times. Compared with germline, one end of the junction differs, possibly owing to a read error. The V and J genes are TRBV7-7 and TRBJ2-1; the D is unclear. The CDR3 has 13 amino acids. The germline V gene has CDR1 SSHAT and CDR2 FNYEAQ (reference sequence). This chain's CDR3 is CASSSDGRNEQFF. The CDR3 DNA is TGTGCTAGCAGCTCCGATGGCAGGAATGAGCAGTTCTTC.

This chain connects TRBV7-9 to TRBJ2-7, with 9 bases identical to TRBD1. Germline CDR1 SEHNR, CDR2 FQNEAQ (reference sequence). V shed 3 bases, J shed 6 bases, and the junction held 9 bases outside the gene matches. This CDR3 comprises 15 residues. The CDR3 protein is CASSFPGTGPREQYF. The DNA for the CDR3 is TGTGCCAGCAGCTTCCCAGGGACAGGGCCGCGCGAGCAGTACTTC.

CDR3 residues: CASSIAPGRYEQYF. The CDR3 DNA is TGTGCCAGCAGCATCGCCCCTGGGAGGTACGAGCAGTACTTC. V usage is TRBV7-3 and J usage is TRBJ2-7; D may be TRBD2 (6 bases). From germline, CDR1 is SGHTA and CDR2 FQGTGA. Trimming removed 5 bases from V and 4 bases from J, with 15 bases in between. The CDR3 is made up of 14 amino acids. The variable domain in full, with the rest retrieved from reference TRBV7-3 and TRBJ2-7, is GAGVSQTPSNKVTEKGKYVELRCDPISGHTALYWYRQSLGQGPEFLIYFQGTGAADDSGLPNDRFFAVRPEGSVSTLKIQRTERGDSAVYLCASSIAPGRYEQYFGPGTRLTVT.

This rearrangement joins TRBV5-5 to TRBJ1-1, with 9 bases lining up with TRBD1. Germline-derived CDR1 and CDR2 are SGHKS and YYEKEE (reference sequence). After removal of 0 bases from V and 3 bases from J, the junction contained 12 bases not matched to a gene. This CDR3 has 18 amino acids. The CDR3, as DNA: TGTGCCAGCAGCTTGGTTTCCCTTTACAGGGGGCGCGACACTGAAGCTTTCTTT. It encodes CASSLVSLYRGRDTEAFF.

The rearrangement joins TRBV6-5 to TRBJ2-3, with 7 bases fitting TRBD1. J was trimmed by 5 bases and V by 8 bases; bases with no gene match: 13. This CDR3 comprises 15 residues. The germline CDR1 and CDR2 sequences are MNHEY and SVGAGI. The CDR3 DNA is TGTGCCAGCCAAAGACAGGGCTCCTACCAAGATACGCAGTATTTT. Translation: CASQRQGSYQDTQYF.

CDR3 loop: CASSTPGLLNEQFF. The CDR3 DNA is TGTGCCAGTAGTACCCCGGGACTCCTAAATGAGCAGTTCTTC. V is TRBV19 and J is TRBJ2-1, with D perhaps matching TRBD2 (6 bases). CDR1 and CDR2 (germline): LNHDA, SQIVND (reference sequence). V was shortened by 4 bases and J by 7 bases, with 14 bases between the two germline ends. This CDR3 comprises 14 residues.

The CDR3 DNA sequence: TGTGCCACCAGGGGGGGGACAAGGAGCAATCAGCCCCAGCATTTT. Protein product: CATRGGTRSNQPQHF. V is TRBV19 and J is TRBJ1-5; TRBD1 aligns across 7 bases. CDR3 length: 15 amino acids. Germline assignment: CDR1 LNHDA and CDR2 SQIVND (reference sequence). Germline trimming cut 10 bases from V and 1 base from J; bases unmatched to any gene: 10. Full variable domain (outside the CDR3, taken from reference TRBV19 and TRBJ1-5): DGGITQSPKYLFRKEGQNVTLSCEQNLNHDAMYWYRQDPGQGLRLIYYSQIVNDFQKGDIAEGYSVSREKKESFPLTVTSAQKNPTAFYLCATRGGTRSNQPQHFGDGTRLSIL.

The genes are TRBV27 and TRBJ1-2, with D possibly being TRBD1 (5 bases). Trimming removed 1 base at V and 0 bases at J, with 9 bases between. The CDR3 runs 15 residues. Germline V lookup: CDR1 MNHEY, CDR2 SMNVEV (reference sequence). As DNA, the CDR3 is TGTGCCAGCAGTTTATGGGGGAACGCTAACTATGGCTACACCTTC. It codes for CASSLWGNANYGYTF.

The V call is TRBV5-4, the J call TRBJ2-7, with unresolved D. The CDR3 extends over 14 amino acids. V shed 4 bases and J shed 7 bases, with 18 bases lying between them. Germline V gene lookup returns CDR1 SGHNT and CDR2 YYREEE (reference sequence). The CDR3 is CASSPGRLSAEQYF. The CDR3, as DNA: TGTGCCAGCAGCCCGGGCCGGCTCAGCGCGGAGCAGTACTTC.